The 19 T cell receptor beta chains reported below all come from one sample, sequenced in a study of T cell changes during pregnancy in multiple sclerosis. Produced via immunoSEQ multiplex PCR; TCRdb's table is partial and in-frame only. In the table there are 85,000 to 100,000 clones, around 93% of which are singletons. The material was peripheral blood, obtained before pregnancy. Source of these receptors: a female donor with multiple sclerosis, enrolled in a pregnancy study.

The chain is built from TRBV18 and TRBJ2-2, with D unclear. This CDR3 contains 13 residues. CDR1 is KGHSH and CDR2 is LQKENI in the germline V gene. V was pared by 3 bases and J by 1 base, with 3 bases between. CDR3 coding DNA: TGTGCCAGCTCACCCAGGAACACCGGGGAGCTGTTTTTT. Its protein product is CASSPRNTGELFF.

The chain combines TRBV9 with TRBJ2-7; 7 positions match TRBD1. J lost 2 bases, V lost 4 bases, and 6 bases had no gene match. The length of the CDR3 is 14 residues. The germline CDR1 and CDR2 sequences are SGDLS and YYNGEE. The CDR3 coding sequence is TGTGCCAGCAGCCTTGGGACAGATCCCTACGAGCAGTACTTC. It specifies CASSLGTDPYEQYF. Variable domain in full (rest from reference TRBV9 and TRBJ2-7): DSGVTQTPKHLITATGQRVTLRCSPRSGDLSVYWYQQSLDQGLQFLIQYYNGEERAKGNILERFSAQQFPDLHSELNLSSLELGDSALYFCASSLGTDPYEQYFGPGTRLTVT.

This sequence joins TRBV14 and TRBJ2-5; TRBD1 matches 8 bases. The CDR3 contains 14 residues. The V segment lost 3 bases and the J segment 3 bases; nucleotides outside the gene matches: 3. Germline assignment: CDR1 SGHDN and CDR2 FVKESK. CDR3 bases: TGTGCCAGCAGCCATCTGGGACAGGAAGAGACCCAGTACTTC. It translates to CASSHLGQEETQYF.

The V and J genes are TRBV6-1 and TRBJ1-5; D possibly corresponds to TRBD1 (5 bases). The V end was cut by 1 base, the J end by 7 bases, with 11 bases between. The CDR3 is 14 amino acids. CDR1 MNHNS and CDR2 SASEGT come from the germline V gene. In nucleotides, the CDR3 is TGTGCCAGCAGTGAAGGAAGGGGCCACCAGCCCCAGCATTTT. Amino acids: CASSEGRGHQPQHF.

The CDR3 loop is CASSRDRGAGELFF. CDR3 nucleotides: TGTGCCAGCAGCCGAGACAGGGGCGCCGGGGAGCTGTTTTTT. This chain joins TRBV7-2 and TRBJ2-2; TRBD1 matches at 8 bases. Germline V lookup: CDR1 SGHTA, CDR2 FQGNSA. The ends lost 5 bases at V and 6 bases at J; junction bases unmatched: 5. CDR3 length: 14 residues.

This chain joins TRBV29-1 and TRBJ2-2; 7 bases map to TRBD1. Germline V gene data show CDR1 as SQVTM and CDR2 as ANQGSEA. This CDR3 contains 15 residues. V lost 2 bases to trimming and J lost 7 bases; unmatched junction nucleotides: 10. Written as DNA, the CDR3 is TGCAGCGTTGAATCCCGGACAGGAAAAGTCGGGGAGCTGTTTTTT. It yields the protein CSVESRTGKVGELFF.

The chain's CDR3 is CASSSPGQGSYNEQFF. DNA for the CDR3: TGTGCCAGCAGCTCACCAGGACAGGGATCCTACAATGAGCAGTTCTTC. V usage is TRBV2 and J usage is TRBJ2-1; 8 nucleotides match TRBD1. This CDR3 region has 16 residues. V trimming: 6 bases; J trimming: 1 base; junction bases outside the gene matches: 8. Germline CDR1 is SNHLY and CDR2 is FYNNEI. Complete variable domain (other parts from reference TRBV2 and TRBJ2-1): EPEVTQTPSHQVTQMGQEVILRCVPISNHLYFYWYRQILGQKVEFLVSFYNNEISEKSEIFDDQFSVERPDGSNFTLKIRSTKLEDSAMYFCASSSPGQGSYNEQFFGPGTRLTVL.

The rearrangement joins TRBV29-1 to TRBJ2-7; no firm D call. The germline gives CDR1 SQVTM, CDR2 ANQGSEA. The CDR3 loop spans 13 amino acids. V was trimmed by 4 bases and J by 2 bases, leaving 12 bases between them. The CDR3 DNA sequence: TGCAGCGTTGGTTTGCCAGGCACCTACGAGCAGTACTTC. Its protein is CSVGLPGTYEQYF.

V is TRBV9 and J is TRBJ2-1; TRBD2 matches 7 bases. Germline loops: CDR1 SGDLS, CDR2 YYNGEE. The CDR3 runs to 13 residues. The J segment lost 7 bases and the V segment lost 6 bases, leaving 7 bases of the junction unmatched. The CDR3, as DNA: TGTGCCAGCACCTCCCCCGGGGGGAATGAGCAGTTCTTC. This gives the protein CASTSPGGNEQFF.

This chain uses TRBV7-3 with TRBJ2-3, with 11 positions matching TRBD2. Germline trimming cut 5 bases from V and 6 bases from J; bases unmatched to any gene: 7. In germline, CDR1 is SGHTA, CDR2 FQGTGA. This CDR3 is 15 amino acids long. The CDR3 region has the DNA TGTGCCAGCAGCGACATAGCGGGGGGGTGGGATACGCAGTATTTT. It yields the protein CASSDIAGGWDTQYF.

This clone was recorded once. The rearrangement uses TRBV14 and TRBJ1-4; TRBD1 is a possible D gene (5 bases). Trimming removed 5 bases from V and 8 bases from J, with 18 bases in between. Germline loops: CDR1 SGHDN, CDR2 FVKESK. CDR3 length: 15 residues. The CDR3 loop is CASSSQQDPWEKLFF. The DNA of the CDR3 is TGTGCCAGCAGCTCCCAACAGGACCCCTGGGAAAAACTGTTTTTT.

This clone was observed a few times. The chain employs TRBV7-6 and TRBJ1-4; D unclear. This CDR3 is built from 16 residues. Germline assignment: CDR1 SGHVS and CDR2 FNYEAQ. Trimming took 0 bases from V and 5 from J, leaving 13 bases between them. CDR3 in DNA: TGTGCCAGCAGCTTAGCCGGAGGACTCTCGAATGAAAAACTGTTTTTT. Encoded protein: CASSLAGGLSNEKLFF.

The chain joins TRBV5-1 to TRBJ2-6; weak D call: TRBD1 (6 bases). Germline CDR1 reads SGHRS; CDR2 reads YFSETQ. V was shortened by 3 bases and J by 3 bases, with 13 bases between the two germline ends. The CDR3 has 16 residues. Here the CDR3 reads CASSSTTGRGANVLTF. The DNA of the CDR3 is TGCGCCAGCAGCTCCACAACAGGGCGTGGGGCCAACGTCCTGACTTTC.

The rearrangement uses TRBV9 and TRBJ2-5, with TRBD2 identical over 8 bases. The ends lost 3 bases at V and 5 bases at J; junction bases unmatched: 9. This CDR3 has 15 residues. CDR1 is SGDLS and CDR2 is YYNGEE in the germline V gene. CDR3 residues: CASSAPGLVGETQYF. The CDR3 DNA reads as TGTGCCAGCAGCGCCCCGGGACTAGTGGGGGAGACCCAGTACTTC.

The V gene is TRBV6-6, the J gene TRBJ2-1; 12 bases map to TRBD2. Trimming at V came to 2 bases and at J to 9 bases, leaving 5 bases not matched to a gene. Germline values: CDR1 MNHNY, CDR2 SVGAGI (reference sequence). The CDR3 is 15 residues long. In DNA, the CDR3 is TGTGCCAGCAGTTACCCTAGCGGGAGGGGGAGTGAGCAGTTCTTC. Translated: CASSYPSGRGSEQFF.

The chain employs TRBV5-1 and TRBJ1-1, with 7 bases fitting TRBD1. In germline, CDR1 is SGHRS, CDR2 YFSETQ. This CDR3 comprises 15 residues. Trimming removed 2 bases from V and 6 bases from J; junction bases left unmatched: 10. The CDR3 is CASSFYSNGQAEAFF. CDR3 nucleotides: TGCGCCAGCAGCTTCTACTCGAATGGACAGGCTGAAGCTTTCTTT.

The chain joins TRBV29-1 to TRBJ1-5; TRBD1 agrees at 7 bases. Per the germline V gene, CDR1 is SQVTM and CDR2 is ANQGSEA. With V trimmed by 4 bases and J by 6 bases, 6 bases remained unmatched. CDR3 length: 13 amino acids. The CDR3 region has the DNA TGCAGCGTTGCCAGGGGGTTTAGTCAGCCCCAGCATTTT. The encoded protein is CSVARGFSQPQHF.

CDR3 sequence reads: CASGRTNTGELFF. CDR3 DNA sequence: TGTGCCAGCGGCCGGACTAACACCGGGGAGCTGTTTTTT. The chain recombines TRBV13 with TRBJ2-2, with D possibly being TRBD2 (5 bases). Trimming cost V 8 bases and J 2 bases, with 9 bases left between them. CDR1 is PRHDT, CDR2 FYEKMQ, per germline (reference sequence). The CDR3 consists of 13 residues.

The rearrangement joins TRBV29-1 to TRBJ1-2; D is unclear. The CDR3 contains 14 residues. The V gene lost 1 base and the J gene lost 4 bases, with 13 bases spanning the gap. CDR1 is SQVTM, CDR2 ANQGSEA, per germline. DNA for the CDR3: TGCAGCGTTGAAGGGGCCGCCACAAGCTATGGCTACACCTTC. Its translation: CSVEGAATSYGYTF.